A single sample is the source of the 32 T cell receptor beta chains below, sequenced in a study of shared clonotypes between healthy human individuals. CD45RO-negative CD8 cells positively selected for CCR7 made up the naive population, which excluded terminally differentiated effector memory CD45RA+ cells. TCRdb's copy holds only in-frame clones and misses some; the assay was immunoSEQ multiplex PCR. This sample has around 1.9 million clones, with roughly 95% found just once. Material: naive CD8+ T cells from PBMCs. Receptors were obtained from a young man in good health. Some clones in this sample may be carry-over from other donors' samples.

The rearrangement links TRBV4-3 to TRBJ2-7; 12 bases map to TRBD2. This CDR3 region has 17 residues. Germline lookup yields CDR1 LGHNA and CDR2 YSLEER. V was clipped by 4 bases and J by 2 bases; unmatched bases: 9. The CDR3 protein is CASSLTTSGSPPYEQYF. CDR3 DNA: TGCGCCAGCAGCCTAACGACTAGCGGGAGTCCTCCCTACGAGCAGTACTTC.

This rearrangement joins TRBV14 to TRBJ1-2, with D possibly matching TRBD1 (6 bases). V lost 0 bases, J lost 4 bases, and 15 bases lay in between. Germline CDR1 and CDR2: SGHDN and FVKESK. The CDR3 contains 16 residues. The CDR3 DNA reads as TGTGCCAGCAGCCAAGATTTAGGGGGGGCCGGCTATGGCTACACCTTC. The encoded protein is CASSQDLGGAGYGYTF.

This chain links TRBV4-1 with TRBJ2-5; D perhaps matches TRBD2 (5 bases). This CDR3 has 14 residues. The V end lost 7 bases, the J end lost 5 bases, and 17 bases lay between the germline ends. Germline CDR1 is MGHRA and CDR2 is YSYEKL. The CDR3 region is CASKRVPDEETQYF. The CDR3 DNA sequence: TGCGCCAGCAAGAGGGTCCCTGACGAGGAGACCCAGTACTTC.

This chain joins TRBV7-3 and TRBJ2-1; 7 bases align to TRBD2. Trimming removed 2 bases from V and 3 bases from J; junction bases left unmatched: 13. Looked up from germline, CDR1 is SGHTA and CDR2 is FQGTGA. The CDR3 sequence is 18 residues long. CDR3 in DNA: TGTGCCAGCAGCTTAGGGGCAGGGCGGGAGAAAAACTACAATGAGCAGTTCTTC. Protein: CASSLGAGREKNYNEQFF.

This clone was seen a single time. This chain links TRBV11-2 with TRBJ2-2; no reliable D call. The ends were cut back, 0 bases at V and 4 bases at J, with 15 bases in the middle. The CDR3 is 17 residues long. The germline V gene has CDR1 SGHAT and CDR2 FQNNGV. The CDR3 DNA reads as TGTGCCAGCAGCTTAGATCCAGAGAGGTTGTTCACCGGGGAGCTGTTTTTT. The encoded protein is CASSLDPERLFTGELFF.

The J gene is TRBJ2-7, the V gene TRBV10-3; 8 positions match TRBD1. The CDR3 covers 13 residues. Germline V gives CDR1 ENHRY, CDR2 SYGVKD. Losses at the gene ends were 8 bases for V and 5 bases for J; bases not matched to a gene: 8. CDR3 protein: CAIWSDRAHEQYF. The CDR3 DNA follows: TGTGCCATCTGGTCGGACAGGGCCCACGAGCAGTACTTC.

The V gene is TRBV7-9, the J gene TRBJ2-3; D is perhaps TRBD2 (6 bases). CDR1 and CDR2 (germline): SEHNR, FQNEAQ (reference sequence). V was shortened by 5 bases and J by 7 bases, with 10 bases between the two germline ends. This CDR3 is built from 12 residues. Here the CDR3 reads CASSGAGNTQYF. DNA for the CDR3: TGTGCCAGCAGCGGGGCGGGGAATACGCAGTATTTT.

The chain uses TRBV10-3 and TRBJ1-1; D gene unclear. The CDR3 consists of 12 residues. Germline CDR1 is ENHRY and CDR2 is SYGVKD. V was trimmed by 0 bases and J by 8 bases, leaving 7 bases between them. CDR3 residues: CAISESATEAFF. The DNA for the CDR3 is TGTGCCATCAGTGAGTCTGCGACAGAAGCTTTCTTT.

Written as DNA, the CDR3 is TGTGCCAGCCACCGCGGCAATCAGCCCCAGCATTTT. This sequence encodes CASHRGNQPQHF. The gene calls are TRBV28 and TRBJ1-5; D ambiguous. The germline V gene encodes CDR1 MDHEN and CDR2 SYDVKM. Trimming pared 8 bases from V and 2 bases from J, leaving 7 bases between. This CDR3 region has 12 residues.

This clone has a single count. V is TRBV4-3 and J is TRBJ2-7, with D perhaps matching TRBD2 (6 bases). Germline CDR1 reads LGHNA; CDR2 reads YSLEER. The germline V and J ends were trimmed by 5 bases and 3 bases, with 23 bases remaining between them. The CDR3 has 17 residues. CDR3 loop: CASSKGGPRAGGYEQYF. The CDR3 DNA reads TGCGCCAGCAGCAAAGGAGGGCCGAGGGCAGGTGGCTACGAGCAGTACTTC.

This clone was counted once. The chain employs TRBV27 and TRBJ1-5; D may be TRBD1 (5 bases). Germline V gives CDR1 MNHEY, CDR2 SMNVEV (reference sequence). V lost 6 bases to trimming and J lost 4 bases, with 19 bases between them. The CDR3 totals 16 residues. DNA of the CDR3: TGTGCCAGCAGACTAGGGACGGGGGGTAATAATCAGCCCCAGCATTTT. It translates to CASRLGTGGNNQPQHF.

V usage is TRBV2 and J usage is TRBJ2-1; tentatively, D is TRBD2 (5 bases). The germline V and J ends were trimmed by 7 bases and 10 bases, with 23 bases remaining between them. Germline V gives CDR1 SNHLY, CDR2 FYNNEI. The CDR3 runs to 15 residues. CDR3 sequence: CASIRASSNAGEQFF. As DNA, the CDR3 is TGTGCCAGCATTCGCGCTAGCTCAAACGCTGGGGAGCAGTTCTTC.

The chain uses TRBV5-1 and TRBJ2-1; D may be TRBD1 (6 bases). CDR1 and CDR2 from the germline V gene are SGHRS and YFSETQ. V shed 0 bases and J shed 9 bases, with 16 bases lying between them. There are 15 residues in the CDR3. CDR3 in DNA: TGCGCCAGCAGCTTGGGTCCAGGGGCGGCCCCTGAGCAGTTCTTC. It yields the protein CASSLGPGAAPEQFF.

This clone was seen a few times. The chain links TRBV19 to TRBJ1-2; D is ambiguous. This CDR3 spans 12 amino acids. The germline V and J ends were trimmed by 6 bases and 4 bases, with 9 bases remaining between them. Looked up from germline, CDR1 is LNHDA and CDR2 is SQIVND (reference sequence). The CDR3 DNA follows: TGTGCCAGTAGGGGGAACTTCTATGGCTACACCTTC. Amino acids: CASRGNFYGYTF. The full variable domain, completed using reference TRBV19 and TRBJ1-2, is DGGITQSPKYLFRKEGQNVTLSCEQNLNHDAMYWYRQDPGQGLRLIYYSQIVNDFQKGDIAEGYSVSREKKESFPLTVTSAQKNPTAFYLCASRGNFYGYTFGSGTRLTVV.

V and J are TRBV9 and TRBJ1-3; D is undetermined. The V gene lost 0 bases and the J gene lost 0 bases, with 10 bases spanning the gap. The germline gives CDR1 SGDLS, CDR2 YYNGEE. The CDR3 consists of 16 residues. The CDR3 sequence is CASSVEGRNSGNTIYF. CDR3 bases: TGTGCCAGCAGCGTAGAGGGAAGAAACTCTGGAAACACCATATATTTT.

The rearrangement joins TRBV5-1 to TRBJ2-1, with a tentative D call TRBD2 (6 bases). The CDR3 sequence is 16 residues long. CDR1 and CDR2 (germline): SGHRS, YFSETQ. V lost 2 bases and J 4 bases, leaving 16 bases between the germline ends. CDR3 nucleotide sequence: TGCGCCAGCAGCTTAACACTAGCTGAGATTTACAATGAGCAGTTCTTC. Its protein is CASSLTLAEIYNEQFF.

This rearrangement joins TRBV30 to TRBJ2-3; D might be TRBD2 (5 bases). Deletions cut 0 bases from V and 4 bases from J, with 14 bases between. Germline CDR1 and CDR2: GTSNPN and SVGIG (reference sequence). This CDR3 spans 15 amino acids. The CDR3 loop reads CAWSVLIGGPDTQYF. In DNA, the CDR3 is TGTGCCTGGAGTGTGCTAATCGGAGGACCAGATACGCAGTATTTT.

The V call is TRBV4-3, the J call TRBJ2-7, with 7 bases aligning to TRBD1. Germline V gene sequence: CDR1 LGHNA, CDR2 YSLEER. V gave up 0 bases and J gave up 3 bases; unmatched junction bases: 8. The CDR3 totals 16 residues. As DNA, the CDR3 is TGCGCCAGCAGCCAAGAACATCAGGGACAGTACTACGAGCAGTACTTC. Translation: CASSQEHQGQYYEQYF.

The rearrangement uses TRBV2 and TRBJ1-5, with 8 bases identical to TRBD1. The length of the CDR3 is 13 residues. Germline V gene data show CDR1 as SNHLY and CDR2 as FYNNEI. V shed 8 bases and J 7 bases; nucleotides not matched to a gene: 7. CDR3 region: CASDDRGRQPQHF. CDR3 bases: TGTGCCAGCGACGACAGGGGCAGACAGCCCCAGCATTTT.

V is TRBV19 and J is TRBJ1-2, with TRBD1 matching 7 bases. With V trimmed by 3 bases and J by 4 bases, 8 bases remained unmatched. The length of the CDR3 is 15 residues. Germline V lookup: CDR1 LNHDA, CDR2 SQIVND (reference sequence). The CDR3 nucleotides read TGTGCCAGTAGTATCGACAGGGATTCTTCCTATGGCTACACCTTC. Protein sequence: CASSIDRDSSYGYTF.

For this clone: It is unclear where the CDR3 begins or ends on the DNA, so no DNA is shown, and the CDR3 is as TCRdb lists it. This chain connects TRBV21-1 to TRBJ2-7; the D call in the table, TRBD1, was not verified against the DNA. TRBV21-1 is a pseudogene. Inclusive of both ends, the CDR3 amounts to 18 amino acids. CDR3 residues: CASSKDFGAGTGSYEQYF.

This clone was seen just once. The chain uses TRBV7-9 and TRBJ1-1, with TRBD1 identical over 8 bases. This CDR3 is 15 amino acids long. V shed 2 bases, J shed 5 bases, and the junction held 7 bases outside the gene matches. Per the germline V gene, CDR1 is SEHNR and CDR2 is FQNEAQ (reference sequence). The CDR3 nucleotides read TGTGCCAGCAGCTTAAACCAGGGGGCGCAAACTGAAGCTTTCTTT. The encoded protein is CASSLNQGAQTEAFF.

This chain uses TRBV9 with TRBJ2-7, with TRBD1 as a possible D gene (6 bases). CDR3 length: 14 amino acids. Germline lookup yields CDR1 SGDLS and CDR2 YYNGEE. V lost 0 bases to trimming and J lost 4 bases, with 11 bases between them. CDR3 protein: CASSVVNREYEQYF. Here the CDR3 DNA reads TGTGCCAGCAGCGTAGTGAACAGGGAGTACGAGCAGTACTTC.

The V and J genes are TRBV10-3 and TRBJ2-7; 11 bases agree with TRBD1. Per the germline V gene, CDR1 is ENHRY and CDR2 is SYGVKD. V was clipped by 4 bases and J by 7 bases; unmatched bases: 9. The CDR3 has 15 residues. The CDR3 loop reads CAISVTGTGGGEQYF. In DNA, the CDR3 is TGTGCCATCAGTGTTACCGGGACAGGGGGTGGAGAGCAGTACTTC.

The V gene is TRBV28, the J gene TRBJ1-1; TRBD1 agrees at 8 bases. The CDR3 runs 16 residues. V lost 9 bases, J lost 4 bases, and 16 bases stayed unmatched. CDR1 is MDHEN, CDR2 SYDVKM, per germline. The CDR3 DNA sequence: TGTGCCAGTGAATTAGTACAGGGGGTAGTGGGCACTGAAGCTTTCTTT. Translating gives CASELVQGVVGTEAFF. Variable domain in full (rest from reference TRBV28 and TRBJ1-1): DVKVTQSSRYLVKRTGEKVFLECVQDMDHENMFWYRQDPGLGLRLIYFSYDVKMKEKGDIPEGYSVSREKKERFSLILESASTNQTSMYLCASELVQGVVGTEAFFGQGTRLTVV.

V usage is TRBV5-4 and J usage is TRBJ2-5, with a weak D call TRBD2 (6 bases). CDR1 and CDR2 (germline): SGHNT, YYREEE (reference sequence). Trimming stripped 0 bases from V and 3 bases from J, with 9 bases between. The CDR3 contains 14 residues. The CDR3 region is CASSLEGGEETQYF. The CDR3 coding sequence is TGTGCCAGCAGCTTGGAAGGAGGGGAAGAGACCCAGTACTTC.

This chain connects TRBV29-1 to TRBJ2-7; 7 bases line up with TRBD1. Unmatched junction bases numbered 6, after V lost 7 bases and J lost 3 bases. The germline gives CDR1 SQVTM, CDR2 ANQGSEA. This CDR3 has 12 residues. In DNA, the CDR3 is TGCAGCGGGTTTGACAGGGACTACGAGCAGTACTTC. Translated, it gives CSGFDRDYEQYF.

CDR3 protein: CASSDSDRPSYEQYF. Here the CDR3 DNA reads TGTGCCAGCAGTGATTCAGACAGGCCGTCCTACGAGCAGTACTTC. The chain couples TRBV25-1 to TRBJ2-7; D is perhaps TRBD1 (6 bases). Trimming shortened V by 3 bases and J by 1 base, and 13 bases separated the two germline ends. The CDR3 extends over 15 amino acids. The V gene's germline CDR1 is MGHDK and CDR2 SYGVNS.

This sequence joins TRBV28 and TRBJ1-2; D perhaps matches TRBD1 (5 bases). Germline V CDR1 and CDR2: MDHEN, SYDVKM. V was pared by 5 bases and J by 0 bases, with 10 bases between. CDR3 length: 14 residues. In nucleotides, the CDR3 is TGTGCCAGCAGTGACTGGGGACCTAACTATGGCTACACCTTC. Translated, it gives CASSDWGPNYGYTF.

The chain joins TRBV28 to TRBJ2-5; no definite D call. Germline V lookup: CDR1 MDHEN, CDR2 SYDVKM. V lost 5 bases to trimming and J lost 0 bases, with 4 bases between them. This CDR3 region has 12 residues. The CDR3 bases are TGTGCCAGCAGTCGGGACCAAGAGACCCAGTACTTC. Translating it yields CASSRDQETQYF. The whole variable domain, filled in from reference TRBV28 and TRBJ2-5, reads DVKVTQSSRYLVKRTGEKVFLECVQDMDHENMFWYRQDPGLGLRLIYFSYDVKMKEKGDIPEGYSVSREKKERFSLILESASTNQTSMYLCASSRDQETQYFGPGTRLLVL.

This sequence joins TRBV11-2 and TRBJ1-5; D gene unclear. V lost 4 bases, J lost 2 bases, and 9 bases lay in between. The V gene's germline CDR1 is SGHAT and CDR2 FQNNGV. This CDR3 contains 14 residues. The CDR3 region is CASSYSLGNQPQHF. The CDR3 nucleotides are TGTGCCAGCAGCTATAGTCTAGGCAATCAGCCCCAGCATTTT.

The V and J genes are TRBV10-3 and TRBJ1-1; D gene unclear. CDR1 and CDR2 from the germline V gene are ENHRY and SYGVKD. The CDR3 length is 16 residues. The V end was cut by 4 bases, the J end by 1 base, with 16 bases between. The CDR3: CAISALPITANTEAFF. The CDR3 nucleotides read TGTGCCATCAGTGCATTACCCATAACGGCGAACACTGAAGCTTTCTTT.